The clone carrying this T cell receptor beta chain was seen more than once but under ten times. The record originates from a study of patients and donors after allogeneic stem cell transplantation. Between the trimmed V and J ends, which lost 5 bases and 0 bases, there was a span of 8 bases. The CDR3 runs 14 residues. Using its own MiXCR run on the RT-PCR reads, TCRdb lists one record per CDR3 protein. This table has 110,000 or so distinct CDR3 sequences, 35% to 45% appearing once. The chain has TRBV12-3 or TRBV12-4 and TRBJ2-4, with D unresolved. The sequence derives from a human donor who was either an allogeneic HSCT recipient or a stem cell or donor lymphocyte infusion donor (not recorded which). It is not recorded whose cells these are; they may come from a transplant donor. The sequenced sample was blood, either unsorted or a sorted T cell fraction (not recorded which). CDR3 loop: CASSPLLAKNIQYF. The CDR3, as DNA: TGTGCCAGCAGTCCATTGCTAGCCAAAAACATTCAGTACTTC.